This entry features one T cell receptor (beta chain) sequence. These data are taken from a study of blood T cell repertoires in COVID-19. Study details: The analysed material was cDNA or gDNA that came from T cells, B-cell-depleted T cells, or PBMCs.

TCRdb's table, derived via immunoSEQ multiplex PCR, lists solely in-frame clones and lacks some. The sample carries under 200,000 clones, 83% recorded once. The germline gives CDR1 SGDLS, CDR2 YYNGEE. This CDR3 contains 16 residues. V lost 3 bases and J lost 3; bases outside the gene matches: 6. This sequence was found in a human donor in a cohort sampled during active COVID-19. The rearrangement links TRBV9 to TRBJ2-7, with 13 positions matching TRBD2. Sequencing input: peripheral blood. For the CDR3, the DNA is TGTGCCAGCAGCGGCGGGGGACTAGCGGGATTCTACGAGCAGTACTTC. Its translation is CASSGGGLAGFYEQYF.